Listed below are T cell receptor beta chains from one sample, sequenced in a study of shared clonotypes between healthy human individuals. Assay used: immunoSEQ multiplex PCR; TCRdb lists only in-frame clones, some missing. Among about 2.1 million clones listed, around 95% were seen once. Sequencing was performed on naive CD8+ T cells from PBMCs. These TCRs come from a man aged 18 to 29 in good health. Some clones in this sample may be carry-over from other donors' samples. Both conserved end residues are part of each CDR3. Fields, in order: V gene, J gene, D gene, clone size, CDR3 DNA, CDR3 protein. A D gene is named only where the DNA matches it firmly. Clone size is not always given. Where it is, it says once, few, many or a class for expanded clones.

v_gene: TRBV7-8; j_gene: TRBJ1-5; d_gene: TRBD1; abundance: NA; CDR3nt: TGTGCCAGCAGCTCTGCAGCGGGCGCCAAGGAGGGGGCTCTCAAGACCCAGCATTTT; CDR3aa: CASSSAAGAKEGALKTQHF
v_gene: TRBV5-1; j_gene: TRBJ1-1; d_gene: NA; abundance: NA; CDR3nt: TGCGCCAGCAGCTTGGGCGGTAGGGATACGAACACTGAAGCTTTCTTT; CDR3aa: CASSLGGRDTNTEAFF
v_gene: TRBV4-2; j_gene: TRBJ1-2; d_gene: NA; abundance: few; CDR3nt: TGTGCCAGCAGATCCGCAGGTGGTCGTGGCTACACCTTC; CDR3aa: CASRSAGGRGYTF
v_gene: TRBV13; j_gene: TRBJ2-5; d_gene: TRBD1; abundance: NA; CDR3nt: TGTGCCAGCAGCTTAGGCCCGACAGGGGTCCGCCAAGAGACCCAGTACTTC; CDR3aa: CASSLGPTGVRQETQYF
v_gene: TRBV5-1; j_gene: TRBJ2-3; d_gene: NA; abundance: NA; CDR3nt: TGCGCCAGCAGCTTGCGGGAGAGAGGGACAGATACGCAGTATTTT; CDR3aa: CASSLRERGTDTQYF
v_gene: TRBV19; j_gene: TRBJ1-1; d_gene: TRBD1; abundance: NA; CDR3nt: TGTGCCAGTAGTCCCCGTACAGGGGCAGGGGTTTTTGAAGCTTTCTTT; CDR3aa: CASSPRTGAGVFEAFF
v_gene: TRBV4-1; j_gene: TRBJ2-7; d_gene: NA; abundance: NA; CDR3nt: TGCGCCAGCAGCCAAGTCGGGACTTCCTACGAGCAGTACTTC; CDR3aa: CASSQVGTSYEQYF
v_gene: TRBV27; j_gene: TRBJ2-7; d_gene: NA; abundance: once; CDR3nt: TGTGCCAGCAGTTTGAGGGCAGGTCGTAGCTACGAGCAGTACTTC; CDR3aa: CASSLRAGRSYEQYF
v_gene: TRBV7-9; j_gene: TRBJ1-5; d_gene: NA; abundance: NA; CDR3nt: TGTGCCAGCAGCTTAAGGGGTCAGCCCCAGCATTTT; CDR3aa: CASSLRGQPQHF
v_gene: TRBV19; j_gene: TRBJ2-1; d_gene: TRBD1; abundance: NA; CDR3nt: TGTGCCAGTAGTATACAGGGGGCAGGGCCCTACAATGAGCAGTTCTTC; CDR3aa: CASSIQGAGPYNEQFF
v_gene: TRBV13; j_gene: TRBJ1-2; d_gene: NA; abundance: NA; CDR3nt: TGTGCCAGCAGCGACGTGGGAGGGGTTTATGGCTACACCTTC; CDR3aa: CASSDVGGVYGYTF
v_gene: TRBV27; j_gene: TRBJ2-7; d_gene: NA; abundance: NA; CDR3nt: TGTGCCAGCAGAGTCACGCCGGGACTCGACGAGCAGTACTTC; CDR3aa: CASRVTPGLDEQYF
v_gene: TRBV18; j_gene: TRBJ1-2; d_gene: TRBD1; abundance: NA; CDR3nt: TGTGCCAGCTCACTAACAATCCGGGACAGCCATAACTATGGCTACACCTTC; CDR3aa: CASSLTIRDSHNYGYTF
v_gene: TRBV27; j_gene: TRBJ2-3; d_gene: TRBD2; abundance: NA; CDR3nt: TGTGCCAGCAGTTCCGGGACTAGCGTTATGAGCACAGATACGCAGTATTTT; CDR3aa: CASSSGTSVMSTDTQYF
v_gene: TRBV4-3; j_gene: TRBJ2-1; d_gene: TRBD2; abundance: NA; CDR3nt: TGCGCCAGCAGCCTAACTAGCGGGAGTCTCAATGAGCAGTTCTTC; CDR3aa: CASSLTSGSLNEQFF
v_gene: TRBV27; j_gene: TRBJ2-1; d_gene: NA; abundance: once; CDR3nt: TGTGCCAGCACCTCTATGAGGGAGACCGGCAATGAGCAGTTCTTC; CDR3aa: CASTSMRETGNEQFF
v_gene: TRBV5-5; j_gene: TRBJ1-1; d_gene: TRBD1; abundance: NA; CDR3nt: TGTGCCAGCAGCTTGGTCGGGACAGGGTTGAACACTGAAGCTTTCTTT; CDR3aa: CASSLVGTGLNTEAFF
v_gene: TRBV27; j_gene: TRBJ1-5; d_gene: TRBD1; abundance: NA; CDR3nt: TGTGCCAGCAGCGCAGGGACAGGAAATCAGCCCCAGCATTTT; CDR3aa: CASSAGTGNQPQHF
v_gene: TRBV27; j_gene: TRBJ2-3; d_gene: NA; abundance: NA; CDR3nt: TGTGCCAGCAGTTTATCGGTAGGGGGTTGGGCCACAGATACGCAGTATTTT; CDR3aa: CASSLSVGGWATDTQYF
v_gene: TRBV4-2; j_gene: TRBJ2-1; d_gene: NA; abundance: NA; CDR3nt: TGTGCCAGCAGCCAAGATCCCCACTCGGAATCATACAATGAGCAGTTCTTC; CDR3aa: CASSQDPHSESYNEQFF
v_gene: TRBV19; j_gene: TRBJ2-7; d_gene: TRBD2; abundance: NA; CDR3nt: TGTGCCAGTAGTATACCCCCGGGGGGCGAGCAGTACTTC; CDR3aa: CASSIPPGGEQYF
v_gene: TRBV28; j_gene: TRBJ1-6; d_gene: NA; abundance: NA; CDR3nt: TGTGCCAGCAGCCGGCGGGCGAGGGCGCTTTTGGTCCTCCACTTT; CDR3aa: CASSRRARALLVLHF